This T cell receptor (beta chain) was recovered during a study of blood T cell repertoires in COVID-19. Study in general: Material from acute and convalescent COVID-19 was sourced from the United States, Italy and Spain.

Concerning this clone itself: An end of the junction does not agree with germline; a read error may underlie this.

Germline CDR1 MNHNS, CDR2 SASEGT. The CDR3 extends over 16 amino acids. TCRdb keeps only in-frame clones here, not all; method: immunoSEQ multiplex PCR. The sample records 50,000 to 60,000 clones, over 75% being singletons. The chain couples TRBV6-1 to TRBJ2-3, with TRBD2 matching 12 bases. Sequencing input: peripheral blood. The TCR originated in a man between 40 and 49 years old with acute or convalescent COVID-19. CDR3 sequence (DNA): TGTGCCAGCAGGGAAGTAACTAGCGGGAGGAGAAATACGCAGTATTTT. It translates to CASREVTSGRRNTQYF.